The 28 T cell receptor beta chains in this list originate from one sample, sequenced in a study of Graves' ophthalmopathy and Graves' hyperthyroidism. The TCR beta CDR3 regions underwent amplification from RNA transcripts. HTBI-primed RT-PCR formed the first round, and a multiplex PCR formed the second. TCRdb processed the multiplex PCR reads anew with MiXCR; each CDR3 protein has one entry. This sample yields 580,000 or so distinct CDR3 sequences, of which 35% to 40% are seen a single time; about 4.2% belongs to the top ten. The specimen was peripheral blood or thyroid tissue (not recorded which). These receptors were collected from an adult man with Graves' hyperthyroidism.

Turning to this clonotype: This sequence may be a read error, since a much larger clone differs from it by one base. This chain uses TRBV10-3 with TRBJ1-2; weak D call: TRBD1 (5 bases). Germline CDR1 ENHRY, CDR2 SYGVKD. This CDR3 spans 14 amino acids. V lost 5 bases and J lost 3, with 13 bases in between. The CDR3, as DNA: TGTGCCATCAGTCAAGACAGAAACCACTATGGCTACACCTTC. Its translation is CAISQDRNHYGYTF.

The gene calls are TRBV15 and TRBJ1-2; D is possibly TRBD1 (5 bases). The CDR3 is 18 residues long. Germline V gene sequence: CDR1 LNHNV, CDR2 YYDKDF (reference sequence). The germline V and J ends were trimmed by 1 base and 3 bases, with 21 bases remaining between them. The CDR3 DNA reads as TGTGCCACCAGCAGAGGGGCCCCAGGGATGTCGCTAGACTATGGCTACACCTTC. Protein sequence: CATSRGAPGMSLDYGYTF.

This clonotype was recorded at least ten times. The genes are TRBV19 and TRBJ1-1; 8 bases fit TRBD1. CDR1 is LNHDA and CDR2 is SQIVND in the germline V gene (reference sequence). CDR3 length: 16 residues. Germline trimming cut 6 bases from V and 1 base from J; bases unmatched to any gene: 10. CDR3 coding DNA: TGTGCCAGTAGCATATCAGGGGGCATCGGGAACACTGAAGCTTTCTTT. Protein sequence: CASSISGGIGNTEAFF.

This clonotype has more than one count but fewer than ten. This may be a read error: a much more frequent sequence differs by one nucleotide. The chain employs TRBV5-1 and TRBJ2-7; 12 bases are a match to TRBD1. The germline V gene encodes CDR1 SGHRS and CDR2 YFSETQ. The length of the CDR3 is 14 residues. CDR3 sequence reads: CASSLGTGGNGQYF. CDR3 DNA sequence: TGTGCCAGCAGCTTAGGGACAGGGGGCAACGGGCAGTACTTC. The full variable domain, completed using reference TRBV5-1 and TRBJ2-7, is KAGVTQTPRYLIKTRGQQVTLSCSPISGHRSVSWYQQTPGQGLQFLFEYFSETQRNKGNFPGRFSGRQFSNSRSEMNVSTLELGDSALYLCASSLGTGGNGQYFGPGTRLTVT.

CDR3 coding DNA: TGTGCCAGCAGACAGGGACAGGAGATGAACACTGAAGCTTTCTTT. It codes for CASRQGQEMNTEAFF. The gene calls are TRBV28 and TRBJ1-1; TRBD1 aligns across 8 bases. This CDR3 comprises 15 residues. The V and J ends lost 6 bases and 0 bases, in that order; junction bases with no gene match: 6. Germline V gene data show CDR1 as MDHEN and CDR2 as SYDVKM.

There are many counts of this clonotype. The chain recombines TRBV11-3 with TRBJ2-5, with TRBD1 as a possible D gene (5 bases). V was pared by 4 bases and J by 9 bases, with 18 bases between. The germline V gene encodes CDR1 SGHNT and CDR2 YENEEA. The CDR3 totals 14 residues. The CDR3 region is CASSSGPTELAQYF. For the CDR3, the DNA is TGTGCCAGCAGCTCCGGGCCGACAGAACTGGCCCAGTACTTC. The whole variable domain, filled in from reference TRBV11-3 and TRBJ2-5, reads EAGVVQSPRYKIIEKKQPVAFWCNPISGHNTLYWYLQNLGQGPELLIRYENEEAVDDSQLPKDRFSAERLKGVDSTLKIQPAELGDSAVYLCASSSGPTELAQYFGPGTRLLVL.

As for this clonotype: At one boundary the junction diverges from the germline segment, which might be a read error. V is TRBV7-9 and J is TRBJ2-3; a possible D gene is TRBD2 (5 bases). This CDR3 is built from 15 residues. From germline, CDR1 is SEHNR and CDR2 FQNEAQ (reference sequence). DNA for the CDR3: TGTGCCAGCAGCTTAAGCCTATCCGAGGGAGATACGCAGTACTTT. Translating it yields CASSLSLSEGDTQYF.

The rearrangement links TRBV7-8 to TRBJ2-7; 7 bases line up with TRBD1. Looked up from germline, CDR1 is SGHVS and CDR2 is FQNEAQ. Trimming cost V 2 bases and J 1 base; bases outside gene matches: 5. The CDR3 loop spans 15 amino acids. CDR3 region: CASSLRDRESYEQYF. CDR3 nucleotides: TGTGCCAGCAGCTTAAGGGACAGAGAATCCTACGAGCAGTACTTC.

This clonotype was counted a single time. The junction and the germline gene differ at one end; a read error may be behind it. The chain uses TRBV7-9 and TRBJ2-5, with D perhaps TRBD2 (6 bases). Germline CDR1 is SEHNR and CDR2 is FQNEAQ (reference sequence). This CDR3 is built from 9 residues. CDR3 loop: CASSPRRAF. The CDR3 DNA reads as TGTGCCAGCAGCCCCCGGAGGGCCTTC. Using reference TRBV7-9 and TRBJ2-5 for the parts outside the CDR3, the full variable domain is DTGVSQNPRHKITKRGQNVTFRCDPISEHNRLYWYRQTLGQGPEFLTYFQNEAQLEKSRLLSDRFSAERPKGSFSTLEIQRTEQGDSAMYLCASSPRRAFGPGTRLLVL.

The V gene is TRBV29-1, the J gene TRBJ1-1; D is uncertain. From germline, CDR1 is SQVTM and CDR2 ANQGSEA. The ends were cut back, 3 bases at V and 4 bases at J, with 12 bases in the middle. This CDR3 spans 13 amino acids. The CDR3 protein is CSVEQSISTEAFF. For the CDR3, the DNA is TGCAGCGTTGAGCAGAGCATAAGCACTGAAGCTTTCTTT.

Notes on this clonotype: This may be a read error: a much more frequent sequence differs by one nucleotide. This CDR3 fails to terminate in the conserved phenylalanine or tryptophan, so it likely reflects a read error. The chain employs TRBV10-3 and TRBJ1-2; TRBD1 is a possible D gene (6 bases). The CDR3 has 14 amino acids. In germline, CDR1 is ENHRY, CDR2 SYGVKD. The CDR3 nucleotides read TGTGCCAGCAGTCTCGCAGGGGCAAACTATGGCTACACCCTC. It specifies CASSLAGANYGYTL.

The sample holds many counts of this clonotype. DNA of the CDR3: TGTGCCAGCAGCCAAGACGGAGCTAACTATGGCTACACCTTC. It codes for CASSQDGANYGYTF. This chain joins TRBV5-6 and TRBJ1-2; D gene uncertain. Per the germline V gene, CDR1 is SGHDT and CDR2 is YYEEEE. The CDR3 is made up of 14 amino acids. Trimming shortened V by 4 bases and J by 0 bases, and 10 bases separated the two germline ends.

Comments on this clonotype: Being one base from a much bigger clone, this may be a read error. V and J are TRBV20-1 and TRBJ2-7; D may be TRBD1 (6 bases). Germline loops: CDR1 DFQATT, CDR2 SNEGSKA (reference sequence). The germline V and J ends were trimmed by 7 bases and 3 bases, with 10 bases remaining between them. This CDR3 is 11 amino acids long. CDR3 sequence (DNA): TGCAGTGTTACGGACAGCTACGAGCAGTACTTC. Protein: CSVTDSYEQYF.

This clonotype was counted at least ten times. The chain combines TRBV12-3 or TRBV12-4 with TRBJ1-5; possible D gene TRBD1, 6 bases. V was shortened by 6 bases and J by 7 bases, with 19 bases between the two germline ends. The CDR3 runs 15 residues. This CDR3 is CASSPGGASGQPQHF. The CDR3 bases are TGTGCCAGCAGCCCCGGGGGGGCCTCGGGGCAGCCCCAGCATTTT.

CDR3 region: CASSETTGTVLEQYF. The CDR3 DNA reads as TGCGCCAGCAGCGAAACGACAGGGACGGTACTCGAGCAGTACTTC. The chain uses TRBV4-1 and TRBJ2-7, with 7 bases matching TRBD1. Germline V gene lookup returns CDR1 MGHRA and CDR2 YSYEKL. Trimming cost V 5 bases and J 6 bases; bases outside gene matches: 13. This CDR3 is 15 amino acids long.

In this sample, this clonotype turned up many times. DNA for the CDR3: TGTGCCAGCAGCTTATTCCGGGGAGCGGGGACCGGGGAGCTGTTTTTT. Its protein product is CASSLFRGAGTGELFF. The rearrangement links TRBV7-9 to TRBJ2-2; 7 bases fit TRBD2. This CDR3 spans 16 amino acids. The germline CDR1 and CDR2 sequences are SEHNR and FQNEAQ (reference sequence). V shed 2 bases, J shed 5 bases, and the junction held 8 bases outside the gene matches.

The rearrangement uses TRBV12-3 or TRBV12-4 and TRBJ2-3, with TRBD2 matching over 13 bases. Losses at the gene ends were 6 bases for V and 9 bases for J; bases not matched to a gene: 9. CDR3 size: 15 residues. The CDR3 sequence: CASSYGTSGTPTQYF. DNA for the CDR3: TGTGCCAGCAGCTATGGGACTAGCGGGACCCCGACGCAGTATTTT.

Of note for this clonotype: Germline is not matched at one junction end, which may reflect a read error. The V gene is TRBV29-1, the J gene TRBJ2-6; 7 nucleotides agree with TRBD1. Germline CDR1 and CDR2: SQVTM and ANQGSEA. CDR3 length equals 14 residues. The CDR3 DNA follows: TGCAGCGTTGATATGGGACAGAAGGCGAGCACTGAAGCTTTC. As protein: CSVDMGQKASTEAF.

This clonotype was detected a few times. CDR3 residues: CASSPGLVTDTQYF. The DNA for the CDR3 is TGTGCCAGCAGCCCCGGACTAGTAACAGATACGCAGTATTTT. J is TRBJ2-3 and V is TRBV7-2; 7 bases are shared with TRBD2. This CDR3 has 14 amino acids. In germline, CDR1 is SGHTA, CDR2 FQGNSA. The trim removed 5 bases at V and 3 bases at J, leaving 5 bases unmatched.

This clonotype was counted at least ten times. The V gene is TRBV13, the J gene TRBJ1-6, with D perhaps matching TRBD1 (6 bases). Trimming took 2 bases from V and 7 from J, leaving 12 bases between them. This CDR3 spans 15 amino acids. Germline V CDR1 and CDR2: PRHDT, FYEKMQ (reference sequence). As DNA, the CDR3 is TGTGCCAGCAGCTTAATGGGGGCGCAGAATTCACCCCTCCACTTT. It specifies CASSLMGAQNSPLHF.

As regards this clonotype: At one end the junction does not follow the germline gene, possibly because of a read error. The V gene is TRBV5-1, the J gene TRBJ2-6; D remains ambiguous. CDR1 and CDR2 from the germline V gene are SGHRS and YFSETQ. The CDR3 consists of 15 residues. DNA of the CDR3: TGCGCCAGCGGCTTGGGAAGCTCTGGGGCCAACGTCCTGACTTTC. This translates into CASGLGSSGANVLTF.

Turning to this clonotype: The limits of the CDR3 on the DNA are not certain, so only TCRdb's listed CDR3 is given. CDR3 sequence reads: CSVASAGVGEQYFGELFF. The genes are TRBV29-1 and TRBJ2-2; the table's D call, TRBD2, was not checked against the DNA. CDR1 is SQVTM and CDR2 is ANQGSEA in the germline V gene. Counting both end residues, the CDR3 totals 18 amino acids.

The chain has TRBV10-3 and TRBJ1-2; D not resolved. The CDR3 loop spans 13 amino acids. Germline V gives CDR1 ENHRY, CDR2 SYGVKD. The V end was cut by 2 bases, the J end by 1 base, with 5 bases between. The CDR3 protein is CAISEEDNYGYTF. CDR3 DNA: TGTGCCATCAGTGAGGAGGATAACTATGGCTACACCTTC.

The rearrangement joins TRBV11-1 to TRBJ2-2, with D perhaps matching TRBD1 or TRBD2 (5 bases each). The CDR3 sequence is 17 residues long. Trimming cost V 5 bases and J 1 base, with 17 bases left between them. Germline loops: CDR1 SGHAT, CDR2 FQDESV (reference sequence). The CDR3 region is CASSQLPGAVNTGELFF. CDR3 DNA: TGTGCCAGCAGCCAACTCCCCGGGGCGGTGAACACCGGGGAGCTGTTTTTT.

This clonotype was detected many times. This rearrangement joins TRBV20-1 to TRBJ1-5, with no clear D. CDR3 size: 13 residues. V was trimmed by 4 bases and J by 4 bases, leaving 11 bases between them. In germline, CDR1 is DFQATT, CDR2 SNEGSKA (reference sequence). For the CDR3, the DNA is TGCAGTGCTACAAGGGATCTAAATCAGCCCCAGCATTTT. Translated: CSATRDLNQPQHF.

About this clonotype: A much larger clone is a single base away; this may be a read error. Since no conserved phenylalanine or tryptophan closes the CDR3, a read error is the likely cause. CDR3 DNA sequence: TGTGCCAGCAGTTTCAGGGACATAGCTGAAGCTTTCCTT. The encoded protein is CASSFRDIAEAFL. This chain uses TRBV12-3 or TRBV12-4 with TRBJ1-1; weak D call: TRBD1 (6 bases). The length of the CDR3 is 13 residues. The V gene lost 3 bases and the J gene lost 6 bases, with 11 bases spanning the gap.

Of note for this clonotype: This could be a read error, since a much larger clone is one nucleotide away. This chain connects TRBV6-1 to TRBJ1-1, with D maybe TRBD1 (6 bases). V was cut by 5 bases and J by 7 bases, with 17 bases left in between. This CDR3 has 14 residues. Germline V CDR1 and CDR2: MNHNS, SASEGT. CDR3 nucleotides: TGTGCCAGCAGTCGAACAGGGATGGTCATTGAAGCTTTCTTT. Amino acid sequence: CASSRTGMVIEAFF.

V usage is TRBV11-2 and J usage is TRBJ2-6, with D perhaps TRBD1 (5 bases). Germline V CDR1 and CDR2: SGHAT, FQNNGV. V was clipped by 8 bases and J by 11 bases, with 25 bases between them. The CDR3 sequence is 16 residues long. The CDR3 DNA follows: TGTGCCAGCGCCATATCTTGGGGCTCTGAGGATCACGTCCTGACTTTC. Translating gives CASAISWGSEDHVLTF.